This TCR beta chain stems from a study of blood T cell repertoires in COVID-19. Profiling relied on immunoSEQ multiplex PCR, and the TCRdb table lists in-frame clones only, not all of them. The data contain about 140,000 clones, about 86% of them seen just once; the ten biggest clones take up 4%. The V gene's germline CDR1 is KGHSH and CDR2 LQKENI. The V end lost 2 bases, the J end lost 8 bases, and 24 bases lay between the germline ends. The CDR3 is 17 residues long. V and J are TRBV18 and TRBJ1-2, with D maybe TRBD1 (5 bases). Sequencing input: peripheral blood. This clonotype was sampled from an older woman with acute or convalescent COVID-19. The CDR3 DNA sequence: TGTGCCAGCTCACCAACCGGGACTCTGAAGGTCTTTAGGGGCTACACCTTC. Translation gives CASSPTGTLKVFRGYTF.